Listed below are T cell receptor beta chains from one sample, sequenced in a study of CD8+ T cells in alopecia areata. Some clones are missing from TCRdb's copy, which holds only in-frame ones; the method was immunoSEQ multiplex PCR. Of 170,000 or so clones in the sample, more than 60% were seen once. Sequenced here: CD4+ T cells sorted from blood, sampled at week 0. All receptors derive from a human donor with alopecia areata. Both conserved end residues are part of each CDR3. Each record gives: J gene, D gene, clone size, V gene, CDR3 protein, CDR3 DNA. A D gene is named only where the DNA matches it firmly. A row's size may be missing; if present it is once, few, many or a size class.

>TRBJ1-1|NA|NA|TRBV5-1
CASSSAGVTEAFF
TGCGCCAGCAGCTCCGCAGGGGTTACTGAAGCTTTCTTT
>TRBJ2-3|TRBD1|few|TRBV30
CAYATDRGKVDTQYF
TGTGCCTATGCAACGGACAGGGGGAAGGTGGATACGCAGTATTTT
>TRBJ1-2|NA|NA|TRBV2
CASSDDLYNYGYTF
TGTGCCAGCAGTGATGATCTGTATAACTATGGCTACACCTTC
>TRBJ2-5|NA|NA|TRBV9
CASSERDSGKTQYF
TGTGCCAGCAGCGAACGGGACTCTGGGAAGACCCAGTACTTC
>TRBJ2-5|TRBD2|once|TRBV5-1
CASSYLFASGGFQETQYF
TGCGCCAGCAGCTACCTGTTCGCGAGCGGGGGTTTCCAAGAGACCCAGTACTTC
>TRBJ2-2|NA|NA|TRBV30
CAWSFGGPGELFF
TGTGCCTGGAGTTTCGGGGGGCCCGGGGAGCTGTTTTTT
>TRBJ2-7|NA|NA|TRBV7-9
CASSFTPGAVTYEQYF
TGTGCCAGCAGCTTCACCCCAGGGGCTGTTACCTACGAGCAGTACTTC
>TRBJ1-2|NA|NA|TRBV29-1
CSVGAATSNYGYTF
TGCAGCGTTGGGGCAGCCACCTCAAACTATGGCTACACCTTC
>TRBJ1-1|NA|NA|TRBV9
CASSPRGATEAFF
TGTGCCAGCAGCCCGCGGGGGGCGACTGAAGCTTTCTTT
>TRBJ1-6|NA|few|TRBV2
CASSENQKVSPLHF
TGTGCCAGCAGTGAAAACCAGAAGGTTTCACCCCTCCACTTT
>TRBJ2-3|TRBD1|few|TRBV7-9
CASSSRQGFFTDTQYF
TGTGCCAGCAGCTCGAGACAGGGGTTCTTCACAGATACGCAGTATTTT
>TRBJ2-1|NA|NA|TRBV11-3
CASSRDSSYNEQFF
TGTGCCAGCAGCCGGGACTCCTCCTACAATGAGCAGTTCTTC
>TRBJ1-1|NA|NA|TRBV30
CACKYNQNTEAFF
TGTGCCTGCAAGTATAACCAGAACACTGAAGCTTTCTTT
>TRBJ2-3|NA|NA|TRBV5-1
CASSVGTRTDTQYF
TGCGCCAGCAGCGTCGGGACTCGAACAGATACGCAGTATTTT
>TRBJ2-1|NA|NA|TRBV29-1
CSVGGTHYNEQFF
TGCAGCGTTGGCGGGACGCATTACAATGAGCAGTTCTTC
>TRBJ1-2|NA|NA|TRBV7-2
CASSSTGALGDGYTF
TGTGCCAGCAGCTCCACGGGGGCCCTAGGGGATGGCTACACCTTC
>TRBJ1-1|NA|NA|TRBV6-5
CASSSPSRNTEAFF
TGTGCCAGCAGTTCCCCTTCGAGGAACACTGAAGCTTTCTTT
>TRBJ1-2|TRBD1|NA|TRBV7-2
CASSFRQGGNYGYTF
TGTGCCAGCAGCTTCCGACAGGGAGGGAACTATGGCTACACCTTC
>TRBJ2-3|TRBD2|few|TRBV12-5
CASGTYVAGADTQYF
TGTGCTAGTGGAACGTACGTGGCGGGGGCAGATACGCAGTATTTT
>TRBJ2-5|TRBD2|medium-sized|TRBV7-2
CASSPGLAGRETQYF
TGTGCCAGCAGCCCCGGACTAGCGGGGAGAGAGACCCAGTACTTC
>TRBJ1-5|TRBD1|NA|TRBV23-1
CASSPTPGTGDQPQHF
TGCGCCAGCAGTCCTACACCCGGGACAGGGGATCAGCCCCAGCATTTT
>TRBJ2-3|NA|NA|TRBV11-2
CASSLGRISTDTQYF
TGTGCCAGCAGCTTGGGCAGGATTAGCACAGATACGCAGTATTTT
>TRBJ1-2|NA|NA|TRBV20-1
CSAIVDYGYTF
TGCAGTGCTATCGTGGATTATGGCTACACCTTC
>TRBJ2-7|NA|NA|TRBV19
CASSILTGQPYEQYF
TGTGCCAGTAGTATTCTGACAGGCCAGCCCTACGAGCAGTACTTC
>TRBJ2-3|NA|NA|TRBV29-1
CSVIYTDTQYF
TGCAGCGTGATCTATACGGATACGCAGTATTTT
>TRBJ2-3|TRBD1|once|TRBV5-1
CASSTGQGVDTQYF
TGCGCCAGCAGCACTGGACAGGGGGTTGATACGCAGTATTTT
>TRBJ1-5|NA|NA|TRBV6-1
CASSSREYQPQHF
TGTGCCAGCAGTTCCCGGGAGTATCAGCCCCAGCATTTT